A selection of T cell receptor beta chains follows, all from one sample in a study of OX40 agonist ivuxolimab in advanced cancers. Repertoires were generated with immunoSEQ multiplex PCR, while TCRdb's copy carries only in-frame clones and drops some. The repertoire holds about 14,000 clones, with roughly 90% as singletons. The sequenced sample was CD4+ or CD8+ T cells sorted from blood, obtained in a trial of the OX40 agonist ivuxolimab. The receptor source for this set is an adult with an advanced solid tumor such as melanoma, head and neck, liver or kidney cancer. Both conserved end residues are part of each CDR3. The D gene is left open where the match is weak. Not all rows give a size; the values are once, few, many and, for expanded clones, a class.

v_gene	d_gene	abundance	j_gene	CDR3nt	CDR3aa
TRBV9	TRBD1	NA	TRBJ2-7	TGTGCCAGCAGCGGACAGGGGAAGGGGACCTACGAGCAGTACTTC	CASSGQGKGTYEQYF
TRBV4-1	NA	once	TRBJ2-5	TGCGCCAGCAGCCAAGAGGTAATAAGAGAGACCCAGTACTTC	CASSQEVIRETQYF
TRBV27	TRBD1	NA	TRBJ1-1	TGTGCCAGCAGTTTAGTACCACCGGGACAGGGAAGTGGCACTGAAGCTTTCTTT	CASSLVPPGQGSGTEAFF
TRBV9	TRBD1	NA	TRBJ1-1	TGTGCCAGCAGCGTAGGGCGGACAGGGGTGTTGAACACTGAAGCTTTCTTT	CASSVGRTGVLNTEAFF
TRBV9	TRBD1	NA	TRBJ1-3	TGTGCCAGCAGCGTTACAGGGGGTGGGACTGGAAACACCATATATTTT	CASSVTGGGTGNTIYF
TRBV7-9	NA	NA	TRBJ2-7	TGTGCCAGCAGCTTAGCCGGCAGGGGCGGATCCTACGAGCAGTACTTC	CASSLAGRGGSYEQYF
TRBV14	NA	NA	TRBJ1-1	TGTGCCAGCAGCCAAGGGGGGTGGGACCGAAGAAACACTGAAGCTTTCTTT	CASSQGGWDRRNTEAFF
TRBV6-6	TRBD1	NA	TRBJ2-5	TGTGCCAGCAGCCGGACAGGTTTGAGTGGTCAGGAGACCCAGTACTTC	CASSRTGLSGQETQYF
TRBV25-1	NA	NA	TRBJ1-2	TGTGCCAGCAGTGAATTGGGACGGAGCAGGGAGGGCTACACCTTC	CASSELGRSREGYTF
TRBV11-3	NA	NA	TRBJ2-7	TGTGCCAGCAGCCGTGGTGGCGGATACGAGCAGTACTTC	CASSRGGGYEQYF
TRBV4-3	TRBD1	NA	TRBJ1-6	TGCGCCAGCAGCCTCCTTACTGGGACAGAGGCTCATTCACCCCTCCACTTT	CASSLLTGTEAHSPLHF